The rows below give T cell receptor beta chains drawn from one sample of a study of blood T cells in healthy people across ages. TCRdb reanalysed the 5' RACE reads using MiXCR and keeps one entry per CDR3 protein. The sample has 710,000 or so distinct CDR3 sequences; about 20% are singletons. Material for sequencing was blood. These receptors originate from a man aged 70 or older in good health. CDR3s include the opening cysteine and the closing phenylalanine or tryptophan.

cdr3_length j_call v_call cdr3_aa
13 TRBJ1-5 TRBV5-1 CASSSSYNQPQHF
15 TRBJ1-2 TRBV19 CASSTIQGYNYGYTF
16 TRBJ1-4 TRBV5-1 CASSPGTVATNEKLFF
13 TRBJ1-1 TRBV20-1 CSARSSRDTEAFF
16 TRBJ1-2 TRBV6-5 CASSYSKRKTVSGYTF
14 TRBJ2-7 TRBV2 CASSGTGSTLEQYF
15 TRBJ1-2 TRBV4-3 CASSRPGQGLYGYTF
13 TRBJ2-5 TRBV5-1 CASSSGNEETQYF
15 TRBJ1-2 TRBV7-2 CASRIQGAAGYGYTF
18 TRBJ2-1 TRBV5-1 CASSWAPSGGLSYNEQFF
12 TRBJ2-5 TRBV20-1 CSARDSWETQYF
12 TRBJ2-5 TRBV7-2 CASSWMAETQYF
14 TRBJ2-7 TRBV27 CASRKLAGVGEQYF
13 TRBJ2-7 TRBV29-1 CSALTGGSYEQYF
18 TRBJ2-6 TRBV20-1 CSARVAYVGSSGANVLTF
18 TRBJ2-6 TRBV7-2 CASSLVASGSTGANVLTF
15 TRBJ2-3 TRBV6-5 CASSYSEGSTDTQYF
14 TRBJ2-7 TRBV5-4 CASSSPGPTYEQYF
16 TRBJ2-1 TRBV7-2 CASSPPGLRFYNEQFF
15 TRBJ1-2 TRBV6-7 CASTVTPRDLYGYTF
15 TRBJ2-4 TRBV12-3/TRBV12-4 CASSLPGGAKNIQYF
15 TRBJ1-2 TRBV5-1 CASSLGTGLLYGYTF
18 TRBJ2-1 TRBV3-1 CASSQKVVRGLRPNEQFF
16 TRBJ1-4 TRBV10-1 CASSNYTGISNEKLFF
15 TRBJ2-1 TRBV20-1 CSARDTSGRSYEQFF
16 TRBJ2-5 TRBV7-6 CASSLGAGGFVETQYF
14 TRBJ1-2 TRBV12-3/TRBV12-4 CASSSTGTAYGYTF
12 TRBJ1-1 TRBV20-1 CSAESGGTEAFF
12 TRBJ2-2 TRBV11-2 CASSLGGWELFF
12 TRBJ2-5 TRBV7-8 CASTPGGETQYF
16 TRBJ2-2 TRBV7-9 CASSLAWRERPGELFF
15 - TRBV5-1 CASSLSGETHNEQFF